These T cell receptor beta chains were read from a single sample in a study of cytotoxic CD8 clonotypes in ibrutinib-treated CLL. Some clones are missing from TCRdb's copy, which holds only in-frame ones; the method was immunoSEQ multiplex PCR. Of tens of thousands of clones in the sample, 90% were seen once. The input for sequencing was PBMCs, taken after 12 months of ibrutinib treatment. Receptors originate from a human donor with chronic lymphocytic leukemia. Each CDR3 is given with its conserved first and last residue. The D gene is left open where the match is weak. Clone size is not always given. Where it is, it says once, few, many or a class for expanded clones.

NA	TRBD1	TRBV25-1	TRBJ2-6	CASSDSGGTGANVLTF	TGTGCCAGCAGTGATTCAGGGGGAACTGGGGCCAACGTCCTGACTTTC
once	NA	TRBV5-8	TRBJ2-1	CASGLWGASSYNEQFF	TGTGCCAGTGGGCTCTGGGGGGCGAGCTCCTACAATGAGCAGTTCTTC
NA	NA	TRBV6-5	TRBJ1-5	CASSYSAGSNQPQHF	TGTGCCAGCAGTTACTCCGCGGGGAGCAATCAGCCCCAGCATTTT
once	TRBD2	TRBV7-3	TRBJ2-7	CASSLTSGNYEQYF	TGTGCCAGCAGCTTGACTAGCGGGAACTACGAGCAGTACTTC
NA	NA	TRBV4-1	TRBJ2-5	CASSQDESSETQYF	TGCGCCAGCAGCCAAGATGAGTCCTCAGAGACCCAGTACTTC
NA	NA	TRBV11-3	TRBJ1-1	CASTRGRNTEAFF	TGTGCCAGCACGCGCGGCCGGAACACTGAAGCTTTCTTT
NA	NA	TRBV6-5	TRBJ1-5	CASSYYPEEPQHF	TGTGCCAGCAGTTACTACCCAGAGGAGCCCCAGCATTTT
NA	TRBD2	TRBV25-1	TRBJ2-3	CASGLAGGADTQYF	TGTGCCAGTGGACTAGCGGGAGGCGCAGATACGCAGTATTTT
NA	TRBD2	TRBV7-3	TRBJ2-1	CASSSLADPYNEQFF	TGTGCCAGCAGCTCCCTAGCGGATCCTTACAATGAGCAGTTCTTC
NA	NA	TRBV14	TRBJ2-1	CASSQGRSVNEQFF	TGTGCCAGCAGCCAAGGGCGCTCGGTCAATGAGCAGTTCTTC
NA	NA	TRBV30	TRBJ2-7	CAWSREHSYEQYF	TGTGCCTGGAGCCGGGAACACTCCTACGAGCAGTACTTC
NA	NA	TRBV28	TRBJ2-7	CASSLIGVRSYEQYF	TGTGCCAGCAGCCTTATAGGGGTCCGTTCCTACGAGCAGTACTTC
NA	NA	TRBV5-4	TRBJ1-2	CASTPRSVDRRYGYTF	TGTGCCAGCACCCCTCGGTCCGTGGACAGAAGATATGGCTACACCTTC
once	NA	TRBV6-5	TRBJ2-7	CASSYSGGSYEQYF	TGTGCCAGCAGTTACTCGGGAGGAAGCTACGAGCAGTACTTC
NA	NA	TRBV9	TRBJ2-1	CASSPVDSYNEQFF	TGTGCCAGCAGCCCGGTCGACAGCTACAATGAGCAGTTCTTC
NA	TRBD2	TRBV7-6	TRBJ2-2	CASSSRLAENTGELFF	TGTGCCAGCAGCTCAAGACTAGCGGAGAACACCGGGGAGCTGTTTTTT
NA	TRBD1	TRBV27	TRBJ1-1	CASSLFGDRARAFF	TGTGCCAGCAGTTTATTTGGGGACAGGGCTCGAGCTTTCTTT
NA	TRBD2	TRBV6-5	TRBJ2-1	CASSYGVLAAEQFF	TGTGCCAGCAGTTATGGAGTACTAGCGGCTGAGCAGTTCTTC
NA	TRBD1	TRBV7-8	TRBJ2-7	CASSPGTGPSYEQYF	TGTGCCAGCAGCCCGGGGACAGGGCCATCCTACGAGCAGTACTTC
few	NA	TRBV19	TRBJ1-1	CASRGQSMNTEAFF	TGTGCCAGTAGAGGACAGAGTATGAACACTGAAGCTTTCTTT
NA	TRBD2	TRBV4-2	TRBJ2-1	CASSPLAGGYNEQFF	TGTGCCAGCAGCCCTTTAGCGGGAGGTTACAATGAGCAGTTCTTC
NA	NA	TRBV7-2	TRBJ2-5	CASRETVSQETQYF	TGTGCCAGCAGGGAGACAGTATCCCAAGAGACCCAGTACTTC
once	NA	TRBV21-1	TRBJ1-5	CASSTRDRGPPQHF	TGTGCCAGCAGCACCCGGGACAGGGGTCCACCCCAGCATTTT
NA	TRBD2	TRBV11-1	TRBJ2-1	CASSLASGRARSYNEQFF	TGTGCCAGCAGCTTAGCAAGCGGGAGGGCCCGGTCCTACAATGAGCAGTTCTTC
NA	NA	TRBV27	TRBJ2-2	CASSLGQTNGELFF	TGTGCCAGCAGTTTAGGGCAGACGAACGGGGAGCTGTTTTTT
NA	NA	TRBV30	TRBJ2-5	CAWTRQGQETQYF	TGTGCCTGGACCCGCCAGGGCCAAGAGACCCAGTACTTC
NA	NA	TRBV28	TRBJ2-7	CASRGSGGPYEQYF	TGTGCCAGCCGGGGCAGCGGAGGGCCCTACGAGCAGTACTTC
NA	NA	TRBV5-4	TRBJ2-3	CASSSARTDTQYF	TGTGCCAGCAGCTCTGCTCGCACAGATACGCAGTATTTT
few	TRBD1	TRBV19	TRBJ1-5	CASSRDRRLIPQHF	TGTGCCAGTAGTCGGGACAGGCGCCTTATCCCCCAGCATTTT
NA	TRBD2	TRBV6-6	TRBJ2-1	CASTDGRETYNEQFF	TGTGCCAGCACCGACGGGCGGGAGACCTACAATGAGCAGTTCTTC
NA	TRBD1	TRBV5-4	TRBJ1-4	CASSLGTELEKLFF	TGTGCCAGCAGCCTAGGGACAGAGTTAGAAAAACTGTTTTTT
NA	TRBD1	TRBV5-1	TRBJ2-5	CASSLAGQAQETQYF	TGCGCCAGCAGCTTGGCGGGACAGGCACAAGAGACCCAGTACTTC
NA	NA	TRBV6-5	TRBJ2-1	CASSYRGAGPPNEQFF	TGTGCCAGCAGTTACCGGGGGGCGGGACCTCCCAATGAGCAGTTCTTC
NA	NA	TRBV7-8	TRBJ2-1	CASSSGGVYNEQFF	TGTGCCAGCAGCTCCGGGGGAGTTTACAATGAGCAGTTCTTC
NA	TRBD2	TRBV5-3	TRBJ2-5	CASGRLAGTREETQYF	TGTGCCTCTGGCAGACTAGCGGGTACACGGGAAGAGACCCAGTACTTC
NA	NA	TRBV14	TRBJ2-1	CASSQDATLMVNEQFF	TGTGCCAGCAGCCAAGATGCGACGTTGATGGTCAATGAGCAGTTCTTC
NA	TRBD2	TRBV5-1	TRBJ2-1	CASNKGLASSYNEQFF	TGCGCCAGCAACAAGGGACTAGCGAGCTCCTACAATGAGCAGTTCTTC
NA	TRBD1	TRBV18	TRBJ1-4	CASSALRPRTGQNEKLFF	TGTGCCAGCTCAGCCCTAAGACCTCGGACAGGTCAAAATGAAAAACTGTTTTTT
NA	TRBD1	TRBV19	TRBJ1-1	CASSSLAGTGLNTEAFF	TGTGCCAGTAGTTCCCTCGCCGGGACAGGGCTGAACACTGAAGCTTTCTTT
NA	NA	TRBV7-9	TRBJ2-5	CASSSTGGQGVRETQYF	TGTGCCAGCAGCTCCACAGGCGGGCAGGGCGTTAGAGAGACCCAGTACTTC
NA	NA	TRBV19	TRBJ2-3	CASRMSDTTDTQYF	TGTGCCAGTCGGATGTCGGACACCACAGATACGCAGTATTTT
NA	TRBD1	TRBV28	TRBJ2-1	CASRNGQGVMDEQFF	TGTGCCAGCAGAAATGGACAGGGGGTTATGGATGAGCAGTTCTTC
NA	NA	TRBV9	TRBJ2-5	CASSVQGLQETQYF	TGTGCCAGCAGCGTCCAGGGTTTGCAAGAGACCCAGTACTTC
once	NA	TRBV19	TRBJ1-5	CASSHPGGFQPQHF	TGTGCCAGTAGCCACCCTGGCGGGTTTCAGCCCCAGCATTTT
NA	TRBD1	TRBV27	TRBJ2-7	CASSLGDRVNEQYF	TGTGCCAGCAGTTTAGGGGACAGGGTCAACGAGCAGTACTTC
once	NA	TRBV13	TRBJ2-7	CASSLGGPLDHSYEQYF	TGTGCCAGCAGCTTAGGAGGGCCTCTAGACCATTCCTACGAGCAGTACTTC